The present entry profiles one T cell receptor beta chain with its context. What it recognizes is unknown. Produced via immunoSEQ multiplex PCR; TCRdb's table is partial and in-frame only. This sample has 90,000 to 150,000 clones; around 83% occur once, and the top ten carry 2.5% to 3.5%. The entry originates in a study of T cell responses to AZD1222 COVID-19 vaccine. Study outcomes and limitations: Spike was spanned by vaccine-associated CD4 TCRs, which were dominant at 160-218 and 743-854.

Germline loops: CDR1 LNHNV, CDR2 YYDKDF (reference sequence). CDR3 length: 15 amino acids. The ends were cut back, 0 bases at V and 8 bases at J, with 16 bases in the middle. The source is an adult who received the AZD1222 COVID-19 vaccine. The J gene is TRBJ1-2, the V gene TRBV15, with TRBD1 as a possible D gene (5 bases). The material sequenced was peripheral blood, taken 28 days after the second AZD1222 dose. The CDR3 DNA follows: TGTGCCACCAGCAGAGAACCCCCTTCTCGGGGGGGCTACACCTTC. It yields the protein CATSREPPSRGGYTF.